This TCR beta chain appears in the sequencing data of a study of cytomegalovirus exposure and HLA in healthy donors. Findings and caveats of the study: The presence/absence work took it that sequencing depth was about the same across donors. The study flagged about 150 TCR beta chains as cytomegalovirus-associated. When analyzed later, a missense DCLRE1C variant was found to be linked to TCR beta V- and J-gene trimming. For most subjects, TCR beta sequences were reported to predict HLA-A and HLA-B alleles with accuracy.

PCR used 60 Vbeta primers and 13 Jbeta primers. Assay: immunoSEQ multiplex PCR; the TCRdb copy retains only in-frame clones and omits some. This sample's table reports some 31,000 clones. For this clone: The antigen remains unidentified.

With 5 bases clipped from V and 5 bases from J, the junction kept 8 bases outside the gene matches. This CDR3 region has 15 residues. Germline V gives CDR1 KGHSH, CDR2 LQKENI. V gene TRBV18 combines with J gene TRBJ1-5; 8 positions match TRBD1. Sequencing was performed on PBMCs. The receptor's source is a woman in her thirties or forties in good health and CMV-seropositive. The CDR3: CASSSDRVGHQPQHF. The CDR3 DNA is TGTGCCAGCTCATCGGACAGGGTGGGCCATCAGCCCCAGCATTTT.